Below are 17 T cell receptor beta chains sequenced from a single sample in a study of cytomegalovirus exposure and HLA in healthy donors. PCR amplification relied on 60 Vbeta primers (plus 13 Jbeta primers). Libraries were prepared by immunoSEQ multiplex PCR; TCRdb keeps only in-frame clonotypes and omits some of them. The table records fewer than 150,000 clones, around 80% of them present only once. Sequencing input: PBMCs. The source is a woman in her forties in good health and CMV-seropositive.

This sequence joins TRBV5-1 and TRBJ2-1, with 7 bases lining up with TRBD2. The CDR3 has 17 amino acids. CDR1 and CDR2 from the germline V gene are SGHRS and YFSETQ. Trimming at V came to 4 bases and at J to 2 bases, leaving 12 bases not matched to a gene. In DNA, the CDR3 is TGCGCCAGCAGCCTTGGAGCTGGACTAGATACCTACAATGAGCAGTTCTTC. Translated: CASSLGAGLDTYNEQFF.

This sequence joins TRBV2 and TRBJ2-7; 10 positions agree with TRBD2. Unmatched junction bases numbered 5, after V lost 4 bases and J lost 2 bases. The CDR3 is 15 amino acids. Germline-derived CDR1 and CDR2 are SNHLY and FYNNEI. The CDR3 spells CASSGTSGETYEQYF. The CDR3 coding sequence is TGTGCCAGCAGTGGAACTAGCGGGGAAACCTACGAGCAGTACTTC.

This clone was observed a few times. The chain links TRBV2 to TRBJ1-4; 9 nucleotides agree with TRBD1. The V gene end was trimmed by 7 bases and the J gene end by 8 bases; junction bases not matched to a gene: 11. This CDR3 is built from 15 residues. Germline loops: CDR1 SNHLY, CDR2 FYNNEI. CDR3 residues: CASMGTGFMMEKLFF. CDR3 coding DNA: TGTGCCAGCATGGGGACAGGGTTTATGATGGAAAAACTGTTTTTT.

The chain joins TRBV19 to TRBJ2-4, with 7 positions matching TRBD1. The V gene end was trimmed by 5 bases and the J gene end by 10 bases; junction bases not matched to a gene: 8. The germline gives CDR1 LNHDA, CDR2 SQIVND (reference sequence). This CDR3 comprises 13 residues. In DNA form, the CDR3 reads TGTGCCAGTAGTCCTCGCGAGACAGGGATTCAGTACTTC. Translating it yields CASSPRETGIQYF.

The J gene is TRBJ2-7, the V gene TRBV5-1; TRBD2 is a possible D gene (6 bases). CDR1 and CDR2 (germline): SGHRS, YFSETQ. The CDR3 loop spans 15 amino acids. The V gene lost 1 base and the J gene lost 4 bases, with 15 bases spanning the gap. The CDR3 DNA reads TGCGCCAGCAGCTTGAATAGCGGCTGGCTTTACGAGCAGTACTTC. Its translation is CASSLNSGWLYEQYF.

V gene TRBV27 combines with J gene TRBJ2-1; D might be TRBD2 (5 bases). Germline V gene data show CDR1 as MNHEY and CDR2 as SMNVEV (reference sequence). The V end lost 3 bases, the J end lost 8 bases, and 23 bases lay between the germline ends. This CDR3 has 17 amino acids. The CDR3 DNA reads TGTGCCAGCAGTTTTCTAGGTGGCTATGAGGGAAAGGATGAGCAGTTCTTC. This gives the protein CASSFLGGYEGKDEQFF.

This clone has more than one count but fewer than ten. This chain links TRBV5-1 with TRBJ2-1; 12 nucleotides agree with TRBD2. V shed 0 bases, J shed 8 bases, and the junction held 6 bases outside the gene matches. The CDR3 spans 16 residues. In germline, CDR1 is SGHRS, CDR2 YFSETQ. The DNA of the CDR3 is TGCGCCAGCAGCTTGGATGGACTAGCGGGAATAGATGAGCAGTTCTTC. Amino acids: CASSLDGLAGIDEQFF. The complete variable domain, with remaining parts taken from reference TRBV5-1 and TRBJ2-1, reads KAGVTQTPRYLIKTRGQQVTLSCSPISGHRSVSWYQQTPGQGLQFLFEYFSETQRNKGNFPGRFSGRQFSNSRSEMNVSTLELGDSALYLCASSLDGLAGIDEQFFGPGTRLTVL.

V gene TRBV2 combines with J gene TRBJ2-7; 8 bases are a match to TRBD2. This CDR3 region has 17 residues. CDR1 SNHLY and CDR2 FYNNEI come from the germline V gene. With 7 bases clipped from V and 2 bases from J, the junction kept 16 bases outside the gene matches. CDR3 DNA: TGTGCCAGCACCCAAACCCTACGGATAGCGGGGACCTACGAGCAGTACTTC. It yields the protein CASTQTLRIAGTYEQYF.

The V gene is TRBV25-1, the J gene TRBJ1-5; 7 bases agree with TRBD1. The CDR3 sequence is 15 residues long. Per germline, CDR1 MGHDK and CDR2 SYGVNS. V gave up 5 bases and J gave up 4 bases; unmatched junction bases: 8. CDR3 sequence (DNA): TGTGCCAGCAGTAGCAGCCAGGGGGTGAATCAGCCCCAGCATTTT. This codes for CASSSSQGVNQPQHF. The full variable domain, with the rest looked up from reference TRBV25-1 and TRBJ1-5, is EADIYQTPRYLVIGTGKKITLECSQTMGHDKMYWYQQDPGMELHLIHYSYGVNSTEKGDLSSESTVSRIRTEHFPLTLESARPSHTSQYLCASSSSQGVNQPQHFGDGTRLSIL.

This chain connects TRBV11-2 to TRBJ2-3; 9 bases align to TRBD2. The trim removed 5 bases at V and 0 bases at J, leaving 9 bases unmatched. The CDR3 runs 17 residues. Germline CDR1 is SGHAT and CDR2 is FQNNGV. The CDR3 DNA reads TGTGCCAGCAGCCTCGGCGGGAGGGGCCTGAGCACAGATACGCAGTATTTT. Its protein product is CASSLGGRGLSTDTQYF.

This chain links TRBV5-1 with TRBJ2-6, with D hard to call. Trimming cost V 3 bases and J 1 base, with 5 bases left between them. CDR3 length: 14 amino acids. Germline CDR1 reads SGHRS; CDR2 reads YFSETQ. As DNA, the CDR3 is TGCGCCAGCAGCTCTTCTTCTGGGGCCAACGTCCTGACTTTC. Translated: CASSSSSGANVLTF.

CDR3 sequence reads: CAWSAVGYTF. In DNA, the CDR3 is TGTGCCTGGAGTGCGGTGGGCTACACCTTC. The chain carries TRBV30 and TRBJ1-2, with D unclear. The CDR3 runs to 10 residues. Trimming pared 1 base from V and 8 bases from J, leaving 5 bases between. Germline V lookup: CDR1 GTSNPN, CDR2 SVGIG (reference sequence).

The V and J genes are TRBV5-1 and TRBJ1-1; D may be TRBD1 (5 bases). The CDR3 loop spans 14 amino acids. The V end lost 5 bases, the J end lost 8 bases, and 19 bases lay between the germline ends. The germline V gene encodes CDR1 SGHRS and CDR2 YFSETQ. In DNA form, the CDR3 reads TGCGCCAGCAGTCCCCAGGGCTCCTCCCGGGAAGCTTTCTTT. It is translated as CASSPQGSSREAFF.

This chain joins TRBV5-5 and TRBJ1-3; 7 bases agree with TRBD1. CDR3 length equals 15 residues. Losses at the gene ends were 5 bases for V and 0 bases for J; bases not matched to a gene: 5. CDR1 SGHKS and CDR2 YYEKEE come from the germline V gene (reference sequence). CDR3 amino acids: CASSRTGNSGNTIYF. The CDR3 coding sequence is TGTGCCAGCAGTCGGACAGGAAACTCTGGAAACACCATATATTTT.

V gene TRBV4-1 combines with J gene TRBJ2-5; 7 nucleotides agree with TRBD2. The germline gives CDR1 MGHRA, CDR2 YSYEKL. The CDR3 runs 15 residues. Losses at the gene ends were 1 base for V and 2 bases for J; bases not matched to a gene: 4. The CDR3 coding sequence is TGCGCCAGCAGCCAAGTTGGGCGGGAGCAAGAGACCCAGTACTTC. Translated: CASSQVGREQETQYF.

V gene TRBV10-3 combines with J gene TRBJ2-5, with 9 bases identical to TRBD1. The V segment lost 6 bases and the J segment 4 bases; nucleotides outside the gene matches: 3. The CDR3 runs to 13 residues. Germline CDR1 is ENHRY and CDR2 is SYGVKD. CDR3 DNA: TGTGCCATCAGCGGGACAGGGCGAGAGACCCAGTACTTC. Residues: CAISGTGRETQYF.

The chain is built from TRBV18 and TRBJ2-5, with 12 bases matching TRBD2. The J call may be mistaken, given a closer DNA end match to TRBJ2-7. The CDR3 runs 15 residues. CDR1 and CDR2 (germline): KGHSH, LQKENI. CDR3 region: CASSATSGSSYEQYF. In DNA, the CDR3 is TGTGCCAGCTCCGCGACTAGCGGGAGTTCCTACGAGCAGTACTTC.